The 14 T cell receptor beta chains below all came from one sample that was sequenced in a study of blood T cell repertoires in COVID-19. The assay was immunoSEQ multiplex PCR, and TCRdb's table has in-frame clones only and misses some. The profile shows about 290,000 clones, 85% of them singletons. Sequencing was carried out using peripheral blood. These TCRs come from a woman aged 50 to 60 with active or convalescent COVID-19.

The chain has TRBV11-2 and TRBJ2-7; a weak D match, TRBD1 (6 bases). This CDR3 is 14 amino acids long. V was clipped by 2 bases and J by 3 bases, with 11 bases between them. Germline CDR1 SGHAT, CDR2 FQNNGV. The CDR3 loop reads CASSLLQGNYEQYF. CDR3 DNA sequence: TGTGCCAGCAGCTTACTCCAGGGGAACTACGAGCAGTACTTC.

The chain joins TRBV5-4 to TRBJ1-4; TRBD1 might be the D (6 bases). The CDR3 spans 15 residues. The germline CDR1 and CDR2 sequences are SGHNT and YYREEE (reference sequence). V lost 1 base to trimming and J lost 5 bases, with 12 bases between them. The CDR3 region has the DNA TGTGCCAGCAGCTTGCAAGGACAGTCAAATGAAAAACTGTTTTTT. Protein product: CASSLQGQSNEKLFF.

The CDR3 reads CASSYPTGQGREAFF. The DNA for the CDR3 is TGTGCCAGCAGTTACCCCACGGGACAGGGAAGGGAAGCTTTCTTT. The V and J genes are TRBV6-5 and TRBJ1-1; 9 nucleotides align to TRBD1. The CDR3 consists of 15 residues. Germline CDR1 MNHEY, CDR2 SVGAGI. The V and J ends lost 2 bases and 8 bases, in that order; junction bases with no gene match: 9.

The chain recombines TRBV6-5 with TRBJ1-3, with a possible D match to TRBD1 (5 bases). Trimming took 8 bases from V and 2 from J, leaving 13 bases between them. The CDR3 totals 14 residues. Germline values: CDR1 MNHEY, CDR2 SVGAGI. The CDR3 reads CASSSRATGNTIYF. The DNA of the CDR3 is TGTGCCAGCTCGAGCAGGGCGACTGGAAACACCATATATTTT.

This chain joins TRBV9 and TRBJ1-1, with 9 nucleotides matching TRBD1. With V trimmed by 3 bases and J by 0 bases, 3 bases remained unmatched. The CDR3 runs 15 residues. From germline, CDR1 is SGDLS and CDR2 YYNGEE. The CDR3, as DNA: TGTGCCAGCAGCGCTCGACAGGGGGTGAACACTGAAGCTTTCTTT. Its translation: CASSARQGVNTEAFF.

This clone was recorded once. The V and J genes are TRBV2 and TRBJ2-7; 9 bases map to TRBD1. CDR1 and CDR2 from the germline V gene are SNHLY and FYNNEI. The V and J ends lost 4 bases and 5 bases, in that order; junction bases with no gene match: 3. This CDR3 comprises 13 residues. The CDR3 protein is CASSAQGAHEQYF. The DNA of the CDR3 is TGTGCCAGCAGTGCACAGGGGGCCCACGAGCAGTACTTC.

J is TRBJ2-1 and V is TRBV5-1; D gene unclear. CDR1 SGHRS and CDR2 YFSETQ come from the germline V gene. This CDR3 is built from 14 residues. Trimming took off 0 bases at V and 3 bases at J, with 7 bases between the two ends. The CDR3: CASSLDRIYNEQFF. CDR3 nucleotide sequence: TGCGCCAGCAGCTTGGACAGAATCTACAATGAGCAGTTCTTC.

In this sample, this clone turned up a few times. CDR3 sequence reads: CARSSLAGSTGELFF. The CDR3, as DNA: TGTGCCAGAAGCTCATTAGCGGGAAGCACCGGGGAGCTGTTTTTT. This rearrangement joins TRBV5-3 to TRBJ2-2; 8 bases are shared with TRBD2. TRBV5-3 is annotated as an ORF whose role is uncertain. This CDR3 has 15 residues. With V trimmed by 3 bases and J by 4 bases, 5 bases remained unmatched.

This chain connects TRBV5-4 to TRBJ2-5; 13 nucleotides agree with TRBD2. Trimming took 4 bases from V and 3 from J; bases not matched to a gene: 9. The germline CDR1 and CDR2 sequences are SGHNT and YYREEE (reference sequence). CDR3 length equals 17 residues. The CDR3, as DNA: TGTGCCAGCAGCCTCCGGACTAGCGGGAGAGGAGAAGAGACCCAGTACTTC. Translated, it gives CASSLRTSGRGEETQYF.

CDR3 region: CASSFDRDEQFF. CDR3 nucleotide sequence: TGTGCCAGCAGTTTCGACAGGGATGAGCAGTTCTTC. The chain has TRBV28 and TRBJ2-1; the match to TRBD1 covers 7 bases. Germline lookup yields CDR1 MDHEN and CDR2 SYDVKM. The CDR3 runs 12 residues. V was clipped by 3 bases and J by 8 bases; unmatched bases: 1.

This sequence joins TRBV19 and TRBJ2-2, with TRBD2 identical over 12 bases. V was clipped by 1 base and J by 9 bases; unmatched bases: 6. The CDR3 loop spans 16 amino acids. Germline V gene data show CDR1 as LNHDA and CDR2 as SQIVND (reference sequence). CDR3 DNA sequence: TGTGCCAGTAGTATAGCTAGCGGGAGGGCCTTCTGGGAGCTGTTTTTT. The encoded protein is CASSIASGRAFWELFF.

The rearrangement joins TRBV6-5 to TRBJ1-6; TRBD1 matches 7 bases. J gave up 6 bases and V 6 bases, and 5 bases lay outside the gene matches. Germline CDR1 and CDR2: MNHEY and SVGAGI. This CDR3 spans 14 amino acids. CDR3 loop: CASSLGQSNSPLHF. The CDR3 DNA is TGTGCCAGCAGCTTGGGACAGAGTAATTCACCCCTCCACTTT.

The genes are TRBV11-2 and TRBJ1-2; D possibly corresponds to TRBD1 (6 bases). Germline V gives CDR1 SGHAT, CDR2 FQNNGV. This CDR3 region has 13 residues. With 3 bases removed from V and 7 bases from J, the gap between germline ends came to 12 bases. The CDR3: CASSFNRDGGYTF. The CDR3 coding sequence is TGTGCCAGCAGCTTTAACAGGGATGGTGGCTACACCTTC.

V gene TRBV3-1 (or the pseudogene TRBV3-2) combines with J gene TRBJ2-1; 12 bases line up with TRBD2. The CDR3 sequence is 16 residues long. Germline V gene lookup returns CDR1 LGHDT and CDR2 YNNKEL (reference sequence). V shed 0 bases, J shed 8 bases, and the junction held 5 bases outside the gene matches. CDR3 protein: CASSQDRLAGVDEQFF. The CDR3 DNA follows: TGTGCCAGCAGCCAAGATCGACTAGCGGGAGTAGATGAGCAGTTCTTC.